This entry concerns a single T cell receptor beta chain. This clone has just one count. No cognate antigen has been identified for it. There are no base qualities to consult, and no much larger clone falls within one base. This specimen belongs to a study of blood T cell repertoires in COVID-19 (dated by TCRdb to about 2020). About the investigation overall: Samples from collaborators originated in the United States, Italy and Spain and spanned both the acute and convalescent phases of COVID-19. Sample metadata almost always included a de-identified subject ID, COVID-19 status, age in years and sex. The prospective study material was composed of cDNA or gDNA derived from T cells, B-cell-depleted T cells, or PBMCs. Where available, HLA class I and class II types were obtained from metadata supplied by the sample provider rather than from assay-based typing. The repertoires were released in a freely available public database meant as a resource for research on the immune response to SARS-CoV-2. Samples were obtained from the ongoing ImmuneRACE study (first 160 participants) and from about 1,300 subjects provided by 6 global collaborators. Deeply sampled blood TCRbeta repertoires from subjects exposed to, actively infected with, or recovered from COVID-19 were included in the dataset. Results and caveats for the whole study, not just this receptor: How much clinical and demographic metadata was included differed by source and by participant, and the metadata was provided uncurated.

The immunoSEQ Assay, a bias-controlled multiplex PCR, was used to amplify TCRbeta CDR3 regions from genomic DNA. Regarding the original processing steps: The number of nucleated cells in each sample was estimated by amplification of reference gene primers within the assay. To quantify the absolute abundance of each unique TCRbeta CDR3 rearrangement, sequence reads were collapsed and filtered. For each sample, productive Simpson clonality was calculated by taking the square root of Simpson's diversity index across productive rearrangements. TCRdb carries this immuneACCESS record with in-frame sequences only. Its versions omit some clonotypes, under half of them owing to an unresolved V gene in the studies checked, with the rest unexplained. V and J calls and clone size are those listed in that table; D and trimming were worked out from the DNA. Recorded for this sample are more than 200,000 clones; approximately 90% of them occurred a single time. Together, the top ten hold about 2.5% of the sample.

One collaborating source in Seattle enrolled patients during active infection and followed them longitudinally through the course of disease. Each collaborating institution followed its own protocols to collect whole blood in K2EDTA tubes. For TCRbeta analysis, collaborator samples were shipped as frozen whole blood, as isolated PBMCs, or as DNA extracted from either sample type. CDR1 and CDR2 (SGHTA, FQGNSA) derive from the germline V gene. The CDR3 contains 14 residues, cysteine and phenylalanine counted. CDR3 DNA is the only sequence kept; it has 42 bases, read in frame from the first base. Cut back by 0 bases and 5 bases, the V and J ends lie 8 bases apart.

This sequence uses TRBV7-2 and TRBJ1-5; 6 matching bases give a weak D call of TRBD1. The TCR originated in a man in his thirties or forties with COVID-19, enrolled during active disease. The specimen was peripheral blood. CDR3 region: CASSLARGHQPQHF. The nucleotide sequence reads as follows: TGTGCCAGCAGCTTAGCCAGGGGTCATCAGCCCCAGCATTTT. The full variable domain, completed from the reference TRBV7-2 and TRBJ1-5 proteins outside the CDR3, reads GAGVSQSPSNKVTEKGKDVELRCDPISGHTALYWYRQSLGQGLEFLIYFQGNSAPDKSGLPSDRFSAERTGGSVSTLTIQRTQQEDSAVYLCASSLARGHQPQHFGDGTRLSIL.